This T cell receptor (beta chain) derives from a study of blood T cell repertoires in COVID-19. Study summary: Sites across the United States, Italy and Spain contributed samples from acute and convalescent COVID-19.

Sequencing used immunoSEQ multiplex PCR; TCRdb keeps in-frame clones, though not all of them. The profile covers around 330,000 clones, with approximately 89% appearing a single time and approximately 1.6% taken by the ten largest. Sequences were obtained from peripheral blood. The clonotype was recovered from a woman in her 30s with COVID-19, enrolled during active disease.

CDR3 in amino acids: CATGGKTGELFF. Written as DNA, the CDR3 is TGTGCCACAGGGGGAAAAACCGGGGAGCTGTTTTTT. This sequence joins TRBV10-3 and TRBJ2-2, with 7 bases fitting TRBD1. From germline, CDR1 is ENHRY and CDR2 SYGVKD. The ends lost 10 bases at V and 5 bases at J; junction bases unmatched: 4. CDR3 length: 12 amino acids.